The T cell receptor (beta chain) described here comes from a study of T cells in Graves' hyperthyroidism and ophthalmopathy. Study-level results: A 13 V-J model separated ophthalmopathy from stable hyperthyroidism. Appearing also in blood were most of the thyroid clonotypes expanded above 0.001.

About this clonotype: The antigen is unknown. A junction end diverges from the germline sequence, so it may reflect a read error.

Amplification targeted TCR beta CDR3 regions from RNA transcripts. First-round RT-PCR of the TCR CDR3 relied on the HTBI primer set. TCRdb fed the multiplex PCR reads into MiXCR, producing one record per CDR3 protein. This table holds 400,000 to 500,000 distinct CDR3 sequences, roughly 15% found once. CDR1 is SGHRS, CDR2 YFSETQ, per germline. The CDR3 consists of 15 residues. In making diagnoses, clinical symptoms, serum thyroxine and TRAb, thyroid ultrasound and orbital computed tomography were all used. V gene TRBV5-1 combines with J gene TRBJ2-5; perhaps TRBD2 as D (5 bases). The source is a man in his late teens or twenties with Graves' ophthalmopathy. The sequenced sample consisted of blood. The CDR3 is CASRPAGPGGETQYF. CDR3 DNA: TGCGCCAGCAGACCCGCCGGGCCCGGTGGGGAGACCCAATACTTC.